This T cell receptor (beta chain) derives from a study of beta chain features in type 1 diabetes. Study findings and constraints: Patients and controls would share equally any PCR tilt toward shorter templates. Among all four CD4+ subsets, Type 1 diabetes patients had TCRB CDR3s that were moderately but significantly shorter.

Germline CDR1 LNHDA, CDR2 SQIVND (reference sequence). The CDR3 totals 11 residues. The germline V and J ends were trimmed by 3 bases and 5 bases, with 4 bases remaining between them. In its sample, this clone was seen a few times. Antigen: not known. Every isolated RNA sample was fully reverse transcribed, so sequencing captured expressed TCRB transcripts. The assay was immunoSEQ multiplex PCR, and TCRdb's table has in-frame clones only and misses some. Of about 330,000 clones in the sample, 8% to 13% are singletons; the top ten hold 0.015%. Blood was collected once per donor into heparin, averaging roughly 120 mL.

The chain couples TRBV19 to TRBJ2-5; D unclear. This TCR was sampled from a young woman in good health. Input material: naive CD4+ T cells from blood. CDR3 amino acids: CASSISETQYF. CDR3 bases: TGTGCCAGTAGTATCTCGGAGACCCAGTACTTC.